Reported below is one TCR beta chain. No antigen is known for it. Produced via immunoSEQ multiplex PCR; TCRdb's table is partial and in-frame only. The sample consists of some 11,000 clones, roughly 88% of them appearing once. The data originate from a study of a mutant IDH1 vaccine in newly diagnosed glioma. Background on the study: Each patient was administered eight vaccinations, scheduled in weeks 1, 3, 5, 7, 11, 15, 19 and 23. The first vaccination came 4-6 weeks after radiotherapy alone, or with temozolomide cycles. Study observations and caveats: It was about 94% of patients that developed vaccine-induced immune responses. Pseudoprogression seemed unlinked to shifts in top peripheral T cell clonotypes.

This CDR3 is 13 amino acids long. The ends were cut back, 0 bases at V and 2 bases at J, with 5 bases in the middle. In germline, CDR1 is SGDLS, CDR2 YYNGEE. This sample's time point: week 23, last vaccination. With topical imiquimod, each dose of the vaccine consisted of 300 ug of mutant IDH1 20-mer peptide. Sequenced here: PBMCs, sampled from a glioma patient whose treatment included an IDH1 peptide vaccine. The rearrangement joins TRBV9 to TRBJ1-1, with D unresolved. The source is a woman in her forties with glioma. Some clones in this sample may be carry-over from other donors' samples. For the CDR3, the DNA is TGTGCCAGCAGCGTAGGGATAAACACTGAAGCTTTCTTT. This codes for CASSVGINTEAFF. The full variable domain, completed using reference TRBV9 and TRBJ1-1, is DSGVTQTPKHLITATGQRVTLRCSPRSGDLSVYWYQQSLDQGLQFLIQYYNGEERAKGNILERFSAQQFPDLHSELNLSSLELGDSALYFCASSVGINTEAFFGQGTRLTVV.